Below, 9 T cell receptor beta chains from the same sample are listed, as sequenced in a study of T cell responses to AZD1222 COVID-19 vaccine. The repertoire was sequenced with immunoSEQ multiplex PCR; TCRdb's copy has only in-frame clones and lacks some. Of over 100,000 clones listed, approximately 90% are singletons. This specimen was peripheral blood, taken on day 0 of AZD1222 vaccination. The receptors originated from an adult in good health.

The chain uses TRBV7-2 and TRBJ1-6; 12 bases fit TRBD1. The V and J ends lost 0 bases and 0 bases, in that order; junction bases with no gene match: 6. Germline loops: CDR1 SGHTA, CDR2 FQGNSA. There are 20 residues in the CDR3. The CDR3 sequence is CASSLAGQGARSSYNSPLHF. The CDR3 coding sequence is TGTGCCAGCAGCTTAGCGGGACAGGGGGCGAGGAGCTCCTATAATTCACCCCTCCACTTT.

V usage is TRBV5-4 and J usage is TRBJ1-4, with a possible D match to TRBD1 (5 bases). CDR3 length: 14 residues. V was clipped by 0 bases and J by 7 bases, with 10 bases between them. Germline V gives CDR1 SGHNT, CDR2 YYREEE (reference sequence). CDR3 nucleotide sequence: TGTGCCAGCAGCTTGGGGGCTGGGGGTGAAAAACTGTTTTTT. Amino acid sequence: CASSLGAGGEKLFF.

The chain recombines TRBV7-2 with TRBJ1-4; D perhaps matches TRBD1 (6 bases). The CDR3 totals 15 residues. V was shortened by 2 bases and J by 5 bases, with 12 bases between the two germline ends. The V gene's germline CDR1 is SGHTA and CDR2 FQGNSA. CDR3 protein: CASSLQGLVNEKLFF. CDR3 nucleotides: TGTGCCAGCAGCTTACAGGGGCTAGTGAATGAAAAACTGTTTTTT.

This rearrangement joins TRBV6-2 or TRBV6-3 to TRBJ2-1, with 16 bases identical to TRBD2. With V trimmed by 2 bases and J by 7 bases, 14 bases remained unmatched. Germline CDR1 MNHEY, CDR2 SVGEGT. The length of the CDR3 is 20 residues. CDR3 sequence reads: CASSYVPGLAGGPYGNEQFF. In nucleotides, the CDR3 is TGTGCCAGCAGTTACGTCCCGGGACTAGCGGGGGGGCCGTATGGGAATGAGCAGTTCTTC.

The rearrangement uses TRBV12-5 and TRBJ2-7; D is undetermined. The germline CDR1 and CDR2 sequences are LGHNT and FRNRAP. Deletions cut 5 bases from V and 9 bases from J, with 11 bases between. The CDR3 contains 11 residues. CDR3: CASGPIPGQYF. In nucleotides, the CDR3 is TGTGCTAGTGGTCCAATCCCGGGGCAGTACTTC.

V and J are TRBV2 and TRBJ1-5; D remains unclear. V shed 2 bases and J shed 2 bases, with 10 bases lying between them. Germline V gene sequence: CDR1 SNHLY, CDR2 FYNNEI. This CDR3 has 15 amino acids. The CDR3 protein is CASSENSNGNQPQHF. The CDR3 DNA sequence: TGTGCCAGCAGTGAAAACAGTAACGGCAATCAGCCCCAGCATTTT.

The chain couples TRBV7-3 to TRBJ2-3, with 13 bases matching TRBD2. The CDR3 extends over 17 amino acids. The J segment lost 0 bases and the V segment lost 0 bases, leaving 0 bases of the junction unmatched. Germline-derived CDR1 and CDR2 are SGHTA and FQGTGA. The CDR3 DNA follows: TGTGCCAGCAGCTTAACGGGACTAGCGGGGAGCACAGATACGCAGTATTTT. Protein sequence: CASSLTGLAGSTDTQYF.

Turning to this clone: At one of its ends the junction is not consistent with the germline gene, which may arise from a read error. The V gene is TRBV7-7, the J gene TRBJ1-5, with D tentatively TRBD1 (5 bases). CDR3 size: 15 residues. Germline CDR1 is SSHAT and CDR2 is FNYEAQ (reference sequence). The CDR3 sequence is CASILPGRGYQPQHF. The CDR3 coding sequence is TGTGCTAGCATTCTCCCGGGACGGGGATATCAGCCCCAGCATTTT.

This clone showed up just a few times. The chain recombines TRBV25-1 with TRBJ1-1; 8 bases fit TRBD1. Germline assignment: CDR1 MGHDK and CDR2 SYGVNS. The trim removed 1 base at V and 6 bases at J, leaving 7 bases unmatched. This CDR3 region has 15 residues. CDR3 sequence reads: CASSELDRAEAEAFF. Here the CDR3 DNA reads TGTGCCAGCAGTGAATTGGACAGGGCGGAAGCTGAAGCTTTCTTT.